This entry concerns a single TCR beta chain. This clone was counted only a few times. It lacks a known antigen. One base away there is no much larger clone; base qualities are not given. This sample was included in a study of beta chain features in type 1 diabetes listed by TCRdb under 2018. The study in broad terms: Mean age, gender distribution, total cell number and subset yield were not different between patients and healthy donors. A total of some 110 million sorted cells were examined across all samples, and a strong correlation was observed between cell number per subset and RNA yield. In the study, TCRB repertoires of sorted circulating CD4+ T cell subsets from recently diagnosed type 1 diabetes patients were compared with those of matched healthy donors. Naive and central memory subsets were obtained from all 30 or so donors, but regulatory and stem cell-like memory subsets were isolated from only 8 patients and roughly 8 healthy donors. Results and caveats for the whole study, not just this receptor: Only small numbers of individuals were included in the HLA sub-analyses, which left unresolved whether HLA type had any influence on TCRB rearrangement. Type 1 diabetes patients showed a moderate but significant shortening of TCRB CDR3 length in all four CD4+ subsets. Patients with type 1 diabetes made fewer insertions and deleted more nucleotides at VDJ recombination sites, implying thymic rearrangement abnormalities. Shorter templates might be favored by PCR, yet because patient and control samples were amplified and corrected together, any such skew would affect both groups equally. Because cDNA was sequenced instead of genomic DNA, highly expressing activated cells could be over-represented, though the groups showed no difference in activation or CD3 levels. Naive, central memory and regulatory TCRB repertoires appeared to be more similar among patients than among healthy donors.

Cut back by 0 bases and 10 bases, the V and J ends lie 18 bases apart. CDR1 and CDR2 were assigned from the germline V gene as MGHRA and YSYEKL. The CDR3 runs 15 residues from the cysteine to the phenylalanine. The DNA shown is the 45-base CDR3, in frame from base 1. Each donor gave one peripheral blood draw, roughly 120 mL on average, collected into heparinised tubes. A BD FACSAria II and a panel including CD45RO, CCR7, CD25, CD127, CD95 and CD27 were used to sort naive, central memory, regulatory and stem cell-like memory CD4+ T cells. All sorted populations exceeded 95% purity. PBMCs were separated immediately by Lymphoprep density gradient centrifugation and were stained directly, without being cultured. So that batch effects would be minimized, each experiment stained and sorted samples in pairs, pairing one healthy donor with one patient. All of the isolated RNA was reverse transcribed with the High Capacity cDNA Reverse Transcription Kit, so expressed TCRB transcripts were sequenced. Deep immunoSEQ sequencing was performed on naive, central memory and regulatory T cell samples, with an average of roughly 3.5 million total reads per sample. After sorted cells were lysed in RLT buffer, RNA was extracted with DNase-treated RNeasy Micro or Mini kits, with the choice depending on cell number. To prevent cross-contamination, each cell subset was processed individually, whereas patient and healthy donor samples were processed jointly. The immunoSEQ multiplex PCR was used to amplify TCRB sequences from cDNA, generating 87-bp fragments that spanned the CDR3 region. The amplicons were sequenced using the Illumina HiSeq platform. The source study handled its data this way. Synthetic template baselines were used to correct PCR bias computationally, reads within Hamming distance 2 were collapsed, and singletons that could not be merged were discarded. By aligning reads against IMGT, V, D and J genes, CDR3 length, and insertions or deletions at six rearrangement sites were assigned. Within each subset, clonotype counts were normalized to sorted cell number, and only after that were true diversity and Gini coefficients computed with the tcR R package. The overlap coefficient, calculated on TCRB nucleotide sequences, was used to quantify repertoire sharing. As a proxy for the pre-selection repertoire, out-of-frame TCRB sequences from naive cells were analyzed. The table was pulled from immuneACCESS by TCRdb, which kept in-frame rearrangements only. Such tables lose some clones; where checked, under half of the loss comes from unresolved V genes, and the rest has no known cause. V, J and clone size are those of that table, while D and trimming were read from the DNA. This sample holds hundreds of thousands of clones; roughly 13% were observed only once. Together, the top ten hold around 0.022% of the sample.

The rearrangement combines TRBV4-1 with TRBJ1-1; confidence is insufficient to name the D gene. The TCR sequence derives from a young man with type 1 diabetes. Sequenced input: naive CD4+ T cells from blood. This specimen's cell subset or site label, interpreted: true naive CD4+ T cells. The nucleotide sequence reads TGCGCCAGCAGCCAAGATTTTAATCCGGTGAAAGGAGCTTTCTTT. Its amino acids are CASSQDFNPVKGAFF.